This T cell receptor beta chain was observed in a study of cytomegalovirus exposure and HLA in healthy donors. The study's findings and limits: Using a false discovery rate of 0.05, a later analysis showed that 15,000 to 20,000 TCR beta sequences were associated with HLA alleles.

Per the germline V gene, CDR1 is SGDLS and CDR2 is YYNGEE. V was pared by 0 bases and J by 0 bases, with 9 bases of the junction left unmatched. The length of the CDR3 is 18 residues. In this sample, this clone turned up once. The antigen remains unidentified. The PCR contained 60 Vbeta and 13 Jbeta primers. The repertoire was sequenced with immunoSEQ multiplex PCR; TCRdb's copy has only in-frame clones and lacks some. This sample has 150,000 to 200,000 clones, with around 75% found just once. Specimen: PBMCs. The receptor was derived from a female donor in good health and CMV-seronegative. The genes are TRBV9 and TRBJ2-3; 8 positions agree with TRBD2. The CDR3 spells CASSVESYSGTSTDTQYF. CDR3 nucleotides: TGTGCCAGCAGCGTAGAGTCTTATAGCGGGACTAGCACAGATACGCAGTATTTT.